The rows below give T cell receptor beta chains drawn from one sample of a study of response to subunit inactivated influenza vaccine. MiXCR was run by TCRdb on the RT-PCR reads, yielding one entry per CDR3 protein. Of around 750,000 distinct CDR3 sequences detected, over 20% appear once; the ten largest clones hold roughly a tenth. The source material was PBMCs from blood, sampled about 5 days after vaccination. Receptor source: a man between 50 and 59 years old who received an inactivated influenza vaccine. The CDR3 runs from the conserved cysteine through the conserved F or W. The order of the fields is J gene, clone size, V gene, D gene, CDR3 protein, CDR3 DNA. D genes are given only for firm matches. Clone size is not always given. Where it is, it says once, few, many or a class for expanded clones.

j_gene: TRBJ1-5
abundance: many
v_gene: TRBV12-3/TRBV12-4
d_gene: .
CDR3aa: CASSYTEGVTGNQPQHF
CDR3nt: TGTGCCAGCAGTTACACGGAGGGGGTTACCGGCAATCAGCCCCAGCATTTT

j_gene: TRBJ2-1
abundance: few
v_gene: TRBV15
d_gene: .
CDR3aa: CATSRATSSYNEQFF
CDR3nt: TGTGCCACCAGCAGAGCTACAAGCTCCTACAATGAGCAGTTCTTC

j_gene: TRBJ2-1
abundance: many
v_gene: TRBV12-3/TRBV12-4
d_gene: .
CDR3aa: CASRVSDNEQFF
CDR3nt: TGTGCCAGCAGAGTTTCGGACAATGAGCAGTTCTTC

j_gene: TRBJ2-5
abundance: few
v_gene: TRBV5-1
d_gene: .
CDR3aa: CASSLIRRGETQYF
CDR3nt: TGCGCCAGCAGCTTGATCAGACGAGGAGAGACCCAGTACTTC

j_gene: TRBJ2-7
abundance: .
v_gene: TRBV29-1
d_gene: TRBD1
CDR3aa: CSVRGTGTGVYEQYF
CDR3nt: TGCAGCGTTCGAGGGACCGGGACAGGGGTTTACGAGCAGTACTTC

j_gene: TRBJ2-7
abundance: few
v_gene: TRBV10-3
d_gene: TRBD1
CDR3aa: CAISDDRGYEQYF
CDR3nt: TGTGCCATCAGTGATGACAGGGGGTACGAGCAGTACTTC

j_gene: TRBJ2-1
abundance: .
v_gene: TRBV28
d_gene: TRBD1
CDR3aa: CASSFPTGTDNNEQFF
CDR3nt: TGTGCCAGCAGCTTCCCCACCGGGACAGACAATAATGAGCAGTTCTTC

j_gene: TRBJ2-1
abundance: .
v_gene: TRBV15
d_gene: .
CDR3aa: CATSRDSGYEQFF
CDR3nt: TGTGCCACCAGCAGAGATTCCGGGTACGAGCAGTTCTTC

j_gene: TRBJ2-2
abundance: .
v_gene: TRBV12-3/TRBV12-4
d_gene: .
CDR3aa: CASSFWLSAKKQGTGELFF
CDR3nt: TGTGCCAGCAGTTTTTGGCTTTCTGCTAAGAAGCAGGGGACCGGGGAGCTGTTTTTT

j_gene: TRBJ1-5
abundance: few
v_gene: TRBV4-2
d_gene: .
CDR3aa: CASSQGRLEQPQHF
CDR3nt: TGTGCCAGCAGCCAGGGACGTTTAGAGCAGCCCCAGCATTTT

j_gene: TRBJ1-2
abundance: .
v_gene: TRBV6-2/TRBV6-3
d_gene: .
CDR3aa: CATQPKDGGYTF
CDR3nt: TGTGCCACCCAGCCAAAAGACGGGGGCTACACCTTC

j_gene: TRBJ2-1
abundance: once
v_gene: TRBV19
d_gene: TRBD2
CDR3aa: CASSMFSGGALGEQFF
CDR3nt: TGTGCCAGTAGTATGTTTAGCGGGGGGGCCTTGGGGGAGCAGTTCTTC

j_gene: TRBJ2-7
abundance: few
v_gene: TRBV11-2
d_gene: .
CDR3aa: CASSPGVGAYEQYF
CDR3nt: TGTGCCAGCAGCCCCGGGGTGGGGGCTTACGAGCAGTACTTC

j_gene: TRBJ2-3
abundance: few
v_gene: TRBV28
d_gene: TRBD1
CDR3aa: CASSDWLGTGAPLNSTDTQYF
CDR3nt: TGTGCCAGCAGTGATTGGCTCGGGACAGGGGCGCCTCTCAATAGCACAGATACGCAGTATTTT

j_gene: TRBJ2-6
abundance: .
v_gene: TRBV4-2
d_gene: .
CDR3aa: CASSQGRAGANVLTF
CDR3nt: TGTGCCAGCAGCCAAGGAAGGGCTGGGGCCAACGTCCTGACTTTC

j_gene: TRBJ1-1
abundance: many
v_gene: TRBV30
d_gene: .
CDR3aa: CAWSVAVNTEAFF
CDR3nt: TGTGCCTGGAGTGTTGCGGTGAACACTGAAGCTTTCTTT

j_gene: TRBJ2-3
abundance: once
v_gene: TRBV20-1
d_gene: TRBD2
CDR3aa: CSARDGGFTDTQYF
CDR3nt: TGCAGTGCTAGAGACGGGGGGTTCACAGATACGCAGTATTTT

j_gene: TRBJ2-5
abundance: few
v_gene: TRBV6-1
d_gene: .
CDR3aa: CASSALSTGTQYF
CDR3nt: TGTGCCAGCAGTGCCCTATCCACCGGGACCCAGTACTTC

j_gene: TRBJ2-1
abundance: .
v_gene: TRBV29-1
d_gene: TRBD2
CDR3aa: CSVGRAGGPFLYNEQFF
CDR3nt: TGCAGCGTTGGGAGGGCGGGAGGGCCTTTTTTATACAATGAGCAGTTCTTC

j_gene: TRBJ2-5
abundance: few
v_gene: TRBV2
d_gene: .
CDR3aa: CASMHPRLGLETQYF
CDR3nt: TGTGCCAGCATGCACCCCCGCCTTGGCTTGGAGACCCAGTACTTC

j_gene: TRBJ2-6
abundance: .
v_gene: TRBV21-1
d_gene: .
CDR3aa: CASSTDGSPSGANVLTF
CDR3nt: TGTGCCAGCAGCACCGATGGGTCACCCTCTGGGGCCAACGTCCTGACTTTC

j_gene: TRBJ1-5
abundance: few
v_gene: TRBV20-1
d_gene: .
CDR3aa: CSASRLDQPQHF
CDR3nt: TGCAGTGCCTCCAGACTCGATCAGCCCCAGCATTTT

j_gene: TRBJ2-3
abundance: .
v_gene: TRBV7-2
d_gene: TRBD2
CDR3aa: CASSRSGGPDTQYF
CDR3nt: TGTGCCAGCAGCCGCAGCGGGGGGCCGGATACGCAGTATTTT

j_gene: TRBJ2-3
abundance: .
v_gene: TRBV11-2
d_gene: .
CDR3aa: CASSLVAPSTDTQYF
CDR3nt: TGTGCCAGCAGCTTAGTCGCACCAAGCACAGATACGCAGTATTTT

j_gene: TRBJ1-1
abundance: few
v_gene: TRBV20-1
d_gene: .
CDR3aa: CSARDPQGFPEAFF
CDR3nt: TGCAGTGCTAGAGATCCCCAGGGATTTCCTGAAGCTTTCTTT

j_gene: TRBJ1-1
abundance: few
v_gene: TRBV25-1
d_gene: TRBD1
CDR3aa: CASSVDRGVTEAFF
CDR3nt: TGTGCCAGCAGTGTAGACAGGGGCGTCACTGAAGCTTTCTTT

j_gene: TRBJ1-1
abundance: .
v_gene: TRBV12-3/TRBV12-4
d_gene: .
CDR3aa: CASSSQGTATEAFF
CDR3nt: TGTGCCAGCAGCTCACAGGGTACGGCCACTGAAGCTTTCTTT

j_gene: TRBJ2-2
abundance: once
v_gene: TRBV7-6
d_gene: TRBD2
CDR3aa: CASSLRSGMTNTGELFF
CDR3nt: TGTGCCAGCAGCTTACGAAGCGGGATGACGAACACCGGGGAGCTGTTTTTT

j_gene: TRBJ2-3
abundance: .
v_gene: TRBV7-6
d_gene: .
CDR3aa: CASSPRIHRTDTQYF
CDR3nt: TGTGCCAGCAGCCCTCGAATACATCGCACAGATACGCAGTATTTT

j_gene: TRBJ2-3
abundance: few
v_gene: TRBV6-5
d_gene: TRBD2
CDR3aa: CASSYPSGAADTQYF
CDR3nt: TGTGCCAGCAGTTATCCTAGCGGGGCAGCAGATACGCAGTATTTT

j_gene: TRBJ2-1
abundance: .
v_gene: TRBV20-1
d_gene: .
CDR3aa: CSARALAGLDEQFF
CDR3nt: TGCAGTGCTAGAGCCCTAGCAGGTCTCGATGAGCAGTTCTTC

j_gene: TRBJ2-2
abundance: .
v_gene: TRBV7-2
d_gene: .
CDR3aa: CASSFNSHTGELFF
CDR3nt: TGTGCCAGCAGCTTCAACAGTCACACCGGGGAGCTGTTTTTT

j_gene: TRBJ2-7
abundance: few
v_gene: TRBV28
d_gene: TRBD2
CDR3aa: CASSLSGSGRSYEQYF
CDR3nt: TGTGCCAGCAGTTTATCGGGTAGCGGGAGGTCCTACGAGCAGTACTTC